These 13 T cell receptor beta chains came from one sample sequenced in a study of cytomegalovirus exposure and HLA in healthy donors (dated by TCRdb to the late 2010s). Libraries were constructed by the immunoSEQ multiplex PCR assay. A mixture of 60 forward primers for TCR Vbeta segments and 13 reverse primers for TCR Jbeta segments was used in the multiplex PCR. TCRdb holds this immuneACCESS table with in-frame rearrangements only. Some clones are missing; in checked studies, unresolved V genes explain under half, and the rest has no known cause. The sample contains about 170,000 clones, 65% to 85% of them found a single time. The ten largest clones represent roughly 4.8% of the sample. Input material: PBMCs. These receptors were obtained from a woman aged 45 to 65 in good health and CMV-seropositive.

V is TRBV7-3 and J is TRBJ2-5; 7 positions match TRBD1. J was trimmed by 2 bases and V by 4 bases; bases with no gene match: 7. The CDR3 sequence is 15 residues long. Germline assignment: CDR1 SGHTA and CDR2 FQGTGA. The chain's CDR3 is CASSSSGQSQETQYF. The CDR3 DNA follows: TGTGCCAGCAGCTCATCGGGACAGTCTCAAGAGACCCAGTACTTC. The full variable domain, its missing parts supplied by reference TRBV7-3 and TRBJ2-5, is GAGVSQTPSNKVTEKGKYVELRCDPISGHTALYWYRQSLGQGPEFLIYFQGTGAADDSGLPNDRFFAVRPEGSVSTLKIQRTERGDSAVYLCASSSSGQSQETQYFGPGTRLLVL.

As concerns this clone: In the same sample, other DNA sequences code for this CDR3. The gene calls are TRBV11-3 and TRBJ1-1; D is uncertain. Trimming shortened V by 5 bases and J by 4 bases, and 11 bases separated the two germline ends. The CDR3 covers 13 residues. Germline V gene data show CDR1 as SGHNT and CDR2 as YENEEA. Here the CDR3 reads CASSRTRGTEAFF. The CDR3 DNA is TGTGCCAGCAGCCGTACACGGGGCACTGAAGCTTTCTTT. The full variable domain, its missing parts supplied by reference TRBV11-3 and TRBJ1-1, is EAGVVQSPRYKIIEKKQPVAFWCNPISGHNTLYWYLQNLGQGPELLIRYENEEAVDDSQLPKDRFSAERLKGVDSTLKIQPAELGDSAVYLCASSRTRGTEAFFGQGTRLTVV.

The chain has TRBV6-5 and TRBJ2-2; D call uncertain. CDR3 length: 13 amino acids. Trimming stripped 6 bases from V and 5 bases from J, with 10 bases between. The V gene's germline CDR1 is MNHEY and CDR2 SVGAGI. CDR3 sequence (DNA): TGTGCCAGCAGCCCACAAACGACCGGGGAGCTGTTTTTT. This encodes CASSPQTTGELFF.

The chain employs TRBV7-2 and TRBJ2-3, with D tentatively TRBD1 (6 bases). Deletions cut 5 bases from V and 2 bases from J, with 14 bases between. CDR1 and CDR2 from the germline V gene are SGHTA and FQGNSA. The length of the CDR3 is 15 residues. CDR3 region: CASSPDRGYTDTQYF. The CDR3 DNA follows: TGTGCCAGCAGCCCCGATAGGGGGTACACAGATACGCAGTATTTT.

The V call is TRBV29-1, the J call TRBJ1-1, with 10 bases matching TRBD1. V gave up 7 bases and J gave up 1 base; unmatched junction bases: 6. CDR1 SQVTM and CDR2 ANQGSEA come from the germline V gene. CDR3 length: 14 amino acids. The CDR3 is CSAKRQGANTEAFF. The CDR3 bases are TGCAGCGCCAAAAGACAGGGGGCGAACACTGAAGCTTTCTTT.

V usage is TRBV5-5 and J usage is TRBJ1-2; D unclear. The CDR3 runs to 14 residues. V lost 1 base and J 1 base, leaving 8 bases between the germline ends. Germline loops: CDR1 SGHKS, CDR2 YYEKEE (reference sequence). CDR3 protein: CASSLTVYNYGYTF. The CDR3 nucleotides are TGTGCCAGCAGCTTGACAGTATATAACTATGGCTACACCTTC.

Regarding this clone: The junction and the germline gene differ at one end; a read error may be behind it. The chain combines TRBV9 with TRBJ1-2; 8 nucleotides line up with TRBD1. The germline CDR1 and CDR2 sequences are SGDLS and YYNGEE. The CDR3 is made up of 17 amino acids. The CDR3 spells CASSKALDRAFVVTIAF. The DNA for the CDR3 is TGTGCCAGCAGCAAGGCCCTGGACAGGGCTTTTGTAGTGACGATCGCCTTC.

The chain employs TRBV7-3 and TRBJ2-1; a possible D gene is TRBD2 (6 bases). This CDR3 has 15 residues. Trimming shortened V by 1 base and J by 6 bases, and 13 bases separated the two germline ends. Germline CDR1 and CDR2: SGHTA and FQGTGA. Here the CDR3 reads CASSLRGDFVNEQFF. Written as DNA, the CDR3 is TGTGCCAGCAGCTTAAGGGGGGACTTTGTCAATGAGCAGTTCTTC.

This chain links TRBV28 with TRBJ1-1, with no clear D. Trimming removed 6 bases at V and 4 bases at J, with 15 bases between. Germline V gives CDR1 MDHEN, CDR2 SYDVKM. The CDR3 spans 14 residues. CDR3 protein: CASRQQRDGTEAFF. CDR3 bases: TGTGCCAGCAGACAGCAGAGGGATGGCACTGAAGCTTTCTTT.

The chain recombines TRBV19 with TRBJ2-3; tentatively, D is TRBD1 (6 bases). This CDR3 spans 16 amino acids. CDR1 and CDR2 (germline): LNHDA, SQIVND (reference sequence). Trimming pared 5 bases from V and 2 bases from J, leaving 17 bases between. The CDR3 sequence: CASSAHGRGFTDTQYF. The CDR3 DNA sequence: TGTGCCAGTAGTGCCCATGGCAGGGGCTTCACAGATACGCAGTATTTT.

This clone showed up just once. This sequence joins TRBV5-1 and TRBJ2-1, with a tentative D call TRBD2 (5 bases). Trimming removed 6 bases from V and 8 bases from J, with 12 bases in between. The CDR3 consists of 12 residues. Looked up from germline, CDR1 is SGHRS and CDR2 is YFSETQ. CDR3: CASTSGLDEQFF. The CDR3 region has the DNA TGCGCCAGCACCAGCGGACTCGATGAGCAGTTCTTC.

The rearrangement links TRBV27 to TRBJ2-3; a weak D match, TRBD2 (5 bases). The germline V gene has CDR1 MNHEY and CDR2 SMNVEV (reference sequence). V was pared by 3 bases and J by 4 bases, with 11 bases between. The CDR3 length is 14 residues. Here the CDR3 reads CASSFPGVSDTQYF. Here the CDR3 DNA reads TGTGCCAGCAGTTTCCCCGGGGTCTCAGATACGCAGTATTTT.

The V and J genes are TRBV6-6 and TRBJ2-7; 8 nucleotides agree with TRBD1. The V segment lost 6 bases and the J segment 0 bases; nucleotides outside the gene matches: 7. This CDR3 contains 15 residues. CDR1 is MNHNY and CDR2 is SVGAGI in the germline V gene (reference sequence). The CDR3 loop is CASSLGQGGSYEQYF. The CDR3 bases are TGTGCCAGCAGCCTCGGACAGGGTGGCTCCTACGAGCAGTACTTC.